The 6 T cell receptor beta chains given below trace back to one sample, sequenced in a study of cytomegalovirus exposure and HLA in healthy donors. The primer mix had 60 Vbeta and 13 Jbeta primers. Sequencing used immunoSEQ multiplex PCR; TCRdb keeps in-frame clones, though not all of them. Of roughly 140,000 clones detected, roughly 80% appear once; the ten largest clones hold roughly 4.5%. Sample: PBMCs. These receptors all stem from a man aged 35 to 55 in good health and CMV-seronegative.

A single count supports this clone. The chain joins TRBV2 to TRBJ2-7, with 10 bases aligning to TRBD1. Per germline, CDR1 SNHLY and CDR2 FYNNEI. The CDR3 covers 15 residues. The V segment lost 5 bases and the J segment 2 bases; nucleotides outside the gene matches: 6. The CDR3 spells CASSFSDRGTYEQYF. For the CDR3, the DNA is TGTGCCAGCAGTTTCTCGGACAGGGGGACCTACGAGCAGTACTTC.

The J gene is TRBJ2-7, the V gene TRBV28, with 7 positions matching TRBD2. The CDR3 is 13 amino acids. V lost 6 bases and J lost 5; bases outside the gene matches: 7. Per germline, CDR1 MDHEN and CDR2 SYDVKM. The CDR3 nucleotides are TGTGCCAGCAGCCTAGATGCGGGGGACGAGCAGTACTTC. This codes for CASSLDAGDEQYF. The variable domain in full, with the rest retrieved from reference TRBV28 and TRBJ2-7, is DVKVTQSSRYLVKRTGEKVFLECVQDMDHENMFWYRQDPGLGLRLIYFSYDVKMKEKGDIPEGYSVSREKKERFSLILESASTNQTSMYLCASSLDAGDEQYFGPGTRLTVT.

This chain connects TRBV7-2 to TRBJ2-1, with D possibly matching TRBD1 (6 bases). V gave up 1 base and J gave up 4 bases, with 14 bases separating them. Germline loops: CDR1 SGHTA, CDR2 FQGNSA. CDR3 size: 16 residues. CDR3 bases: TGTGCCAGCAGCTTAGAGGGCAGGGGAGTTTACAATGAGCAGTTCTTC. Protein sequence: CASSLEGRGVYNEQFF.

The chain couples TRBV6-5 to TRBJ1-1; no clear D. V dropped 3 bases and J dropped 7 bases, with 18 bases sitting between them. CDR3 size: 15 residues. The germline gives CDR1 MNHEY, CDR2 SVGAGI. The CDR3 here is CASSYNILGPFEAFF. DNA of the CDR3: TGTGCCAGCAGTTATAACATCCTTGGGCCGTTTGAAGCTTTCTTT.

This clone was recorded only once. DNA of the CDR3: TGCGCCAGCAGCTTGGAAAGGGGGCTCGGCACTGAAGCTTTCTTT. The encoded protein is CASSLERGLGTEAFF. J is TRBJ1-1 and V is TRBV5-1; 7 nucleotides align to TRBD1. Germline V gives CDR1 SGHRS, CDR2 YFSETQ. With 0 bases clipped from V and 4 bases from J, the junction kept 6 bases outside the gene matches. The CDR3 covers 15 residues.

The V and J genes are TRBV9 and TRBJ1-4, with 9 bases matching TRBD1. The J segment lost 4 bases and the V segment lost 2 bases, leaving 9 bases of the junction unmatched. Germline values: CDR1 SGDLS, CDR2 YYNGEE. There are 17 residues in the CDR3. The CDR3 DNA is TGTGCCAGCAGCGTCTCCCTTCCGGGACAGGGTAATGAAAAACTGTTTTTT. Translation: CASSVSLPGQGNEKLFF. The full variable domain, in which reference TRBV9 and TRBJ1-4 provide the parts outside the CDR3, is DSGVTQTPKHLITATGQRVTLRCSPRSGDLSVYWYQQSLDQGLQFLIQYYNGEERAKGNILERFSAQQFPDLHSELNLSSLELGDSALYFCASSVSLPGQGNEKLFFGSGTQLSVL.